This T cell receptor beta chain was sequenced in a study of blood T cell repertoires in COVID-19. On the study more broadly: The United States, Italy and Spain were the sources of the acute and convalescent COVID-19 samples. T cells, B-cell-depleted T cells, or PBMCs supplied cDNA or gDNA.

Per the original methods: Quantification of nucleated cells was approximated via reference gene primer amplification. Profiling relied on immunoSEQ multiplex PCR, and the TCRdb table lists in-frame clones only, not all of them. The V and J calls and clone size are taken from that table; D and trimming were inferred from the DNA. This table holds around 130,000 clones, more than 75% found once. This CDR3 region has 16 residues. Between the trimmed V and J ends, which lost 0 bases and 0 bases, there was a span of 10 bases. Germline V lookup: CDR1 SGDLS, CDR2 YYNGEE. This clonotype was sampled from a man aged 70-80 years with active COVID-19. The chain carries TRBV9 and TRBJ2-1, with a weak D call TRBD2 (5 bases). The sample taken for sequencing was peripheral blood. CDR3 DNA: TGTGCCAGCAGCGTAGAGATGGGGAGCTCCTACAATGAGCAGTTCTTC. Translation gives CASSVEMGSSYNEQFF.